This T cell receptor beta chain originates from a study of human versus mouse CDR3 diversity and MHC coevolution. Naive CD4 T cells, CD45RO-negative and CD62L-positive, were flow-sorted from PBMCs. Germline values: CDR1 LNHDA, CDR2 SQIVND (reference sequence). The CDR3 has 14 amino acids. V gave up 7 bases and J gave up 5 bases, with 17 bases separating them. This clone came up once. Generated by immunoSEQ multiplex PCR, the TCRdb table keeps only in-frame clones and is missing some. The repertoire consists of about 83,000 clones, with about nine tenths occurring once and the leading ten covering roughly 0.15%.

The J gene is TRBJ1-1, the V gene TRBV19, with a tentative D call TRBD1 (6 bases). This TCR came from a person between 30 and 69 years old in good health. Sequencing was performed on naive CD4+ T cells from blood. The subset: CD45RO-negative CD62L-positive naive CD4 T cells. CDR3 in DNA: TGTGCCAGTATCTCGGACAGCTACGAAACTGAAGCTTTCTTT. Residues: CASISDSYETEAFF.